This paragraph reports one T cell receptor (beta chain). What it binds is unknown. The entry originates in a study of identical twins. Study observations and caveats: Twins' surplus sharing was weaker for beta out-of-frame sequences.

All of the donors were Caucasians in good health. V was pared by 7 bases and J by 4 bases, with 10 bases of the junction left unmatched. This CDR3 is built from 15 residues. The germline V gene encodes CDR1 MNHEY and CDR2 SMNVEV (reference sequence). A universal primer binding site was introduced by template switching. The final cDNA contained unique molecular identifiers. From the 5' RACE reads, TCRdb called clonotypes with MiXCR, one entry per CDR3 protein. The sample consists of about 300,000 distinct CDR3 sequences, 12% of them appearing once. These same data were also listed under a study on yellow fever vaccine responses in identical twins.

Sample: CD8+ T cells sorted from blood. The clonotype comes from a woman aged 18-29 years in good health. The chain joins TRBV27 to TRBJ2-1; 7 nucleotides align to TRBD1. Here the CDR3 reads CASTRGQGVYNEQFF. CDR3 coding DNA: TGTGCCAGCACCCGCGGGCAGGGGGTTTACAATGAGCAGTTCTTC.